Shown below are 3 T cell receptor beta chains from a single sample sequenced in a study of T-cell reconstitution after alpha-beta-depleted transplantation in children. Library preparation (for TCRbeta) was performed with unique molecular identifiers. TCRdb ran MiXCR on the PCR reads and lists one entry per CDR3 protein. The sample lists about 540,000 distinct CDR3 sequences, about 18% occurring once. Here the sequenced sample was PBMCs from the stem cell graft donor, taken from the stem cell graft. These receptors came from a human donor who donated a stem cell graft to a child with acute lymphoblastic leukemia.

Concerning this clonotype itself: This clone may be a read error of a much larger clone one base away. Likely a read error: the CDR3 ends without its conserved phenylalanine or tryptophan. The chain carries TRBV5-1 and TRBJ1-1; TRBD1 matches at 9 bases. This CDR3 comprises 13 residues. V shed 3 bases, J shed 5 bases, and the junction held 2 bases outside the gene matches. Germline assignment: CDR1 SGHRS and CDR2 YFSETQ. In DNA, the CDR3 is TGCGCCAGCAGCTGGACAGGGGTGACTGAAGCTTTCTTG. Its protein product is CASSWTGVTEAFL.

This clonotype turned up a few times. The rearrangement joins TRBV19 to TRBJ1-1; no clear D gene. V was pared by 9 bases and J by 6 bases, with 20 bases between. Per germline, CDR1 LNHDA and CDR2 SQIVND (reference sequence). The CDR3 loop spans 14 amino acids. The CDR3 nucleotides read TGTGCCAGCAAGCATCCCACTAGGTACGCTGAAGCTTTCTTT. Translation: CASKHPTRYAEAFF.

The chain links TRBV7-9 to TRBJ1-2, with a possible D match to TRBD1 (5 bases). V lost 5 bases and J lost 5, with 15 bases in between. Germline lookup yields CDR1 SEHNR and CDR2 FQNEAQ (reference sequence). This CDR3 is built from 14 residues. The CDR3 spells CASSIPGTHYGYTF. CDR3 in DNA: TGTGCCAGCAGCATCCCCGGGACTCATTATGGCTACACCTTC.